Listed below are T cell receptor beta chains from one sample, sequenced in a study of blood T cell repertoires in COVID-19. The protocol was immunoSEQ multiplex PCR, while the TCRdb copy is restricted to in-frame clones and leaves out a portion. Among over 200,000 clones listed, about 87% were seen once. The sequenced sample consisted of peripheral blood. Every receptor here comes from a man aged 25 to 45 with COVID-19, enrolled during active disease. CDR3s include the opening cysteine and the closing phenylalanine or tryptophan. The D gene is left open where the match is weak. Where a row states a size, it is once, few, many or the class of an expanded clone; other rows omit it.

TRBV2	NA	NA	TRBJ2-7	TGTGCCAGCAGTGAGACGGGTTCCTACGAGCAGTACTTC	CASSETGSYEQYF
TRBV5-6	TRBD1	NA	TRBJ1-1	TGTGCCAGCAGCCCGGGACAGGGTAACACTGAAGCTTTCTTT	CASSPGQGNTEAFF
TRBV29-1	TRBD1	few	TRBJ1-6	TGCAGCGTGAAGGGACAGGGCAATTCACCCCTCCACTTT	CSVKGQGNSPLHF
TRBV18	TRBD1	NA	TRBJ1-2	TGTGCCAGCTCACCGGGACAGGGGACCTTAACTAACTATGGCTACACCTTC	CASSPGQGTLTNYGYTF
TRBV6-5	NA	NA	TRBJ1-2	TGTGCCAGCAGTTACTATGAGACAGGAGAACTTTATGGCTACACCTTC	CASSYYETGELYGYTF
TRBV14	NA	NA	TRBJ2-3	TGTGCCAGCAGCCAATCCTGGACAGCTAGCACAGATACGCAGTATTTT	CASSQSWTASTDTQYF
TRBV30	TRBD1	NA	TRBJ1-6	TGTGCCTGGAGCACCGGACAGGGAAAAAATTCACCCCTCCACTTT	CAWSTGQGKNSPLHF
TRBV7-9	TRBD2	NA	TRBJ2-7	TGTGCCAGCAGCTTAGTTGCTAGCGGGAGATCCCCAGCCTACGAGCAGTACTTC	CASSLVASGRSPAYEQYF
TRBV7-8	TRBD1	few	TRBJ1-5	TGTGCCAGCAGCATCAATACAGGGGGCAATCAGCCCCAGCATTTT	CASSINTGGNQPQHF
TRBV28	TRBD1	NA	TRBJ1-1	TGTGCCAGCAGCTTACATGGACAGGGATTGAACACTGAAGCTTTCTTT	CASSLHGQGLNTEAFF
TRBV5-1	NA	once	TRBJ1-6	TGCGCCAGCAGCTTGGTCTGGAGCGGGGGGGGTTCACCCCTCCACTTT	CASSLVWSGGGSPLHF
TRBV3-1/TRBV3-2	TRBD1	NA	TRBJ1-5	TGTGCCAGCAGCCAAGAGATGGGACAGGGCTTCAATCAGCCCCAGCATTTT	CASSQEMGQGFNQPQHF
TRBV23-1	TRBD1	NA	TRBJ1-5	TGCGCCAGCAGTCAAGGACAGGATACTGATCAGCCCCAGCATTTT	CASSQGQDTDQPQHF
TRBV7-2	TRBD2	NA	TRBJ2-7	TGTGCCAGCAGCATTTTAGCGGGAGGGCCTCTCGAGCAGTACTTC	CASSILAGGPLEQYF
TRBV5-4	NA	NA	TRBJ1-6	TGTGCCAGCAGCCCTGACACTCACTCCTATAATTCACCCCTCCACTTT	CASSPDTHSYNSPLHF
TRBV7-9	NA	NA	TRBJ1-2	TGTGCCAGCAGTCCAGGGCTCGGCTACACCTTC	CASSPGLGYTF
TRBV5-1	NA	NA	TRBJ2-2	TGCGCCAGCAGCTCCTCCGGGCCCGGAGGAAACACCGGGGAGCTGTTTTTT	CASSSSGPGGNTGELFF
TRBV7-2	NA	NA	TRBJ1-5	TGTGCCAGCAGCTTGACAGGACCCCGTAATCAGCCCCAGCATTTT	CASSLTGPRNQPQHF
TRBV5-1	TRBD1	NA	TRBJ2-1	TGCGCCAGCAGCTTGGGGACAGGTTACAATGAGCAGTTCTTC	CASSLGTGYNEQFF
TRBV5-1	TRBD2	once	TRBJ2-1	TGCGCCAGCAGATTACTAGCGGGGGTCTCCTACAATGAGCAGTTCTTC	CASRLLAGVSYNEQFF
TRBV3-1/TRBV3-2	NA	NA	TRBJ2-1	TGTGCCAGCAGCCTCCTTCCCCGCGGTGAGCAGTTCTTC	CASSLLPRGEQFF
TRBV4-3	NA	NA	TRBJ1-2	TGCGCCAGCAGCCAAGAATGGAGACAGGCGCCGGGGGGCTACACCTTC	CASSQEWRQAPGGYTF
TRBV9	TRBD2	NA	TRBJ2-2	TGTGCCAGCAGCGTAGTCGGTAGCGGGGGGGCCGGGGAGCTGTTTTTT	CASSVVGSGGAGELFF
TRBV19	NA	NA	TRBJ1-2	TGTGCCAGTAGTAAACCAGGGAACTGGAGCTATGGCTACACCTTC	CASSKPGNWSYGYTF
TRBV18	TRBD2	NA	TRBJ2-3	TGTGCCAGCTCACCAGCGGGGGGGCCGGGAGATACGCAGTATTTT	CASSPAGGPGDTQYF
TRBV28	TRBD1	NA	TRBJ1-5	TGTGCCAGCAGTTTACATGATACAGGGGTGAATCAGCCCCAGCATTTT	CASSLHDTGVNQPQHF
TRBV6-5	NA	NA	TRBJ2-7	TGTGCCAGCAGTTACTCGAGGGCCCACGAGCAGTACTTC	CASSYSRAHEQYF
TRBV28	NA	NA	TRBJ2-7	TGTGCCAGCAGTTTATCATCACAGGCCGCCTACGAGCAGTACTTC	CASSLSSQAAYEQYF
TRBV5-1	TRBD1	NA	TRBJ2-1	TGCGCCAGCAGCTTAGAGGGACAGGGGCTCGATGAGCAGTTCTTC	CASSLEGQGLDEQFF
TRBV6-5	NA	NA	TRBJ1-3	TGTGCCACCAAACAGGGCTCTGGAAACACCATATATTTT	CATKQGSGNTIYF
TRBV24-1	NA	NA	TRBJ1-2	TGTGCCATTAAAGCGGGGGTCCCTAACTATGGCTACACCTTC	CAIKAGVPNYGYTF
TRBV6-2/TRBV6-3	NA	NA	TRBJ2-4	TGTGCCAGCAGTTACCCCGGGATCAAAAACATTCAGTACTTC	CASSYPGIKNIQYF
TRBV5-4	TRBD1	once	TRBJ1-2	TGTGCCAGCAGCTTGGAGGTCGGGACAGGGGATGGCTACACCTTC	CASSLEVGTGDGYTF
TRBV7-6	NA	NA	TRBJ1-1	TGTGCCAGCAGCCCAGGACAGCTGAACACTGAAGCTTTCTTT	CASSPGQLNTEAFF
TRBV28	NA	NA	TRBJ1-1	TGTGCCAGCAGTGCCTCCCTGGGAGGGCCCACAAGTGAAGCTTTCTTT	CASSASLGGPTSEAFF
TRBV11-3	TRBD1	NA	TRBJ1-1	TGTGCCAGCAGCTTGACAGGGAACCCTGAAGCTTTCTTT	CASSLTGNPEAFF
TRBV7-3	TRBD2	NA	TRBJ2-3	TGTGCCAGCAGCCGACGGACTAGCGGGATGAGCACAGATACGCAGTATTTT	CASSRRTSGMSTDTQYF
TRBV18	NA	NA	TRBJ2-5	TGTGCCAGCTCCCCCGGGACAACACAAGAGACCCAGTACTTC	CASSPGTTQETQYF
TRBV28	TRBD1	NA	TRBJ1-1	TGTGCCAGCAGGGGGCCAGGACAGGGTAATACTGAAGCTTTCTTT	CASRGPGQGNTEAFF
TRBV4-2	NA	NA	TRBJ2-1	TGTGCCAGCAGCCACGGGTATAGCTCACCTTACAATGAGCAGTTCTTC	CASSHGYSSPYNEQFF
TRBV29-1	NA	NA	TRBJ1-2	TGCAGCGTTGAAGATTTGGGACATGGAGCGACCGACTATGGCTACACCTTC	CSVEDLGHGATDYGYTF
TRBV7-9	TRBD1	NA	TRBJ1-1	TGTGCCAGCAGCGTGGACAGGGTGTATAACACTGAAGCTTTCTTT	CASSVDRVYNTEAFF
TRBV6-2/TRBV6-3	NA	NA	TRBJ2-7	TGTGCCAGCAGTCCCCCCCGACTAGGGCTAATTTCCTACGAGCAGTACTTC	CASSPPRLGLISYEQYF
TRBV5-1	NA	NA	TRBJ2-7	TGCGCCAGCAGCAAACGGACACACTACGAGCAGTACTTC	CASSKRTHYEQYF
TRBV24-1	TRBD1	NA	TRBJ2-1	TGTGCCACCAGTGGGACAGGGGCAGGTGAGCAGTTCTTC	CATSGTGAGEQFF
TRBV7-9	TRBD2	few	TRBJ2-1	TGTGCCAGCAGTGCCGGGACTAGCAATGAGCAGTTCTTC	CASSAGTSNEQFF
TRBV10-1	NA	NA	TRBJ2-7	TGCGCCAGCAGTTTTGAGGAAAGCTACGAGCAGTACTTC	CASSFEESYEQYF
TRBV19	NA	NA	TRBJ1-1	TGTGCCAGTAGTCCGGGGACACTGAACACTGAAGCTTTCTTT	CASSPGTLNTEAFF
TRBV19	TRBD1	NA	TRBJ2-3	TGTGCCAGTAGTCTTAGACAGGGGGCATCTGATACGCAGTATTTT	CASSLRQGASDTQYF
TRBV5-1	TRBD1	NA	TRBJ1-1	TGCGCCAGCAGCTTTGGACAGGGCAATATGAACACTGAAGCTTTCTTT	CASSFGQGNMNTEAFF
TRBV4-2	TRBD1	NA	TRBJ2-4	TGTGCCAGCAGCCAAGATCAGGGGGCGGTGGAAATAGCCAAAAACATTCAGTACTTC	CASSQDQGAVEIAKNIQYF
TRBV6-2/TRBV6-3	NA	NA	TRBJ2-7	TGTGCCAGCAGTTACAGCCAGGGCGCTATTGACGAGCAGTACTTC	CASSYSQGAIDEQYF
TRBV4-1	NA	once	TRBJ2-2	TGCGCCAGCAGCTATTCGAACACCGGGGAGCTGTTTTTT	CASSYSNTGELFF
TRBV7-2	NA	few	TRBJ1-5	TGTGCCAGCAGCTCAGGGCAGGGGAACAATCAGCCCCAGCATTTT	CASSSGQGNNQPQHF
TRBV12-5	TRBD1	NA	TRBJ1-3	TGTGCTAGTGGTCAAGCCGGGACAGGGTTGGATGGAAACACCATATATTTT	CASGQAGTGLDGNTIYF
TRBV9	NA	NA	TRBJ2-3	TGTGCCAGCAGCCCACTGCGGGGCGTCACAGATACGCAGTATTTT	CASSPLRGVTDTQYF